The 32 T cell receptor beta chains listed next were all sequenced from one sample in a study of blood T cell repertoires in COVID-19. Some clones are missing from TCRdb's copy, which holds only in-frame ones; the method was immunoSEQ multiplex PCR. The profile shows over 250,000 clones, 75% to 90% of them singletons. The material sequenced was peripheral blood. The receptors derive from a woman aged 70-85 years with acute or convalescent COVID-19.

The chain recombines TRBV7-8 with TRBJ2-3; TRBD1 aligns across 7 bases. The CDR3 is 14 amino acids. Germline loops: CDR1 SGHVS, CDR2 FQNEAQ. Trimming cost V 3 bases and J 2 bases; bases outside gene matches: 2. CDR3 amino acids: CASSFRGTTDTQYF. The DNA for the CDR3 is TGTGCCAGCAGCTTCAGGGGGACCACAGATACGCAGTATTTT.

J is TRBJ1-2 and V is TRBV3-1 (or the pseudogene TRBV3-2), with D possibly matching TRBD1 (5 bases). With 4 bases removed from V and 5 bases from J, the gap between germline ends came to 17 bases. The CDR3 runs to 15 residues. Germline V gene data show CDR1 as LGHDT and CDR2 as YNNKEL (reference sequence). CDR3 amino acids: CASSPSHGQGYGYTF. For the CDR3, the DNA is TGTGCCAGCAGCCCTTCTCATGGACAAGGGTATGGCTACACCTTC.

The chain recombines TRBV5-1 with TRBJ2-2, with 9 bases that match TRBD2. CDR1 is SGHRS and CDR2 is YFSETQ in the germline V gene. This CDR3 is 16 amino acids long. The V segment lost 2 bases and the J segment 4 bases; nucleotides outside the gene matches: 6. The DNA of the CDR3 is TGCGCCAGCAGCTTAGTAGTAGCGGGGGCCACCGGGGAGCTGTTTTTT. It translates to CASSLVVAGATGELFF.

The V gene is TRBV7-9, the J gene TRBJ2-1, with D possibly matching TRBD1 (6 bases). Germline V gene sequence: CDR1 SEHNR, CDR2 FQNEAQ (reference sequence). V was trimmed by 4 bases and J by 6 bases, leaving 13 bases between them. The CDR3 is made up of 14 amino acids. CDR3 DNA: TGTGCCAGCAGCTCCCCGGACAGCCCCAATGAGCAGTTCTTC. Amino acids: CASSSPDSPNEQFF.

The rearrangement links TRBV21-1 to TRBJ1-6. TRBV21-1 is classified as a pseudogene. This CDR3 comprises 16 residues. CDR3 sequence: CASSPRGSRYNSPLHF. CDR3 nucleotide sequence: TGTGCCAGCAGCCCCCGGGGTTCTCGTTATAATTCACCCCTCCACTTT.

V and J are TRBV5-6 and TRBJ1-1; 7 positions agree with TRBD1. The CDR3 is 14 amino acids. CDR1 SGHDT and CDR2 YYEEEE come from the germline V gene. The J segment lost 4 bases and the V segment lost 2 bases, leaving 5 bases of the junction unmatched. The CDR3, as DNA: TGTGCCAGCAGCTTACTACAGGGGATCACTGAAGCTTTCTTT. It specifies CASSLLQGITEAFF.

The chain joins TRBV3-1 (or the pseudogene TRBV3-2) to TRBJ1-4, with 8 bases matching TRBD1. Losses at the gene ends were 4 bases for V and 10 bases for J; bases not matched to a gene: 11. The length of the CDR3 is 15 residues. Germline V gene data show CDR1 as LGHDT and CDR2 as YNNKEL (reference sequence). The CDR3 region is CASSPIGQGVGKLFF. The CDR3 DNA follows: TGTGCCAGCAGCCCGATCGGACAGGGAGTTGGAAAACTGTTTTTT.

The gene calls are TRBV6-6 and TRBJ1-2; D gene unclear. Germline V gene data show CDR1 as MNHNY and CDR2 as SVGAGI (reference sequence). V shed 0 bases and J shed 4 bases, with 15 bases lying between them. The CDR3 consists of 16 residues. CDR3 nucleotides: TGTGCCAGCAGTTACTCCCTCGTGAGGAGCCCCTATGGCTACACCTTC. As protein: CASSYSLVRSPYGYTF.

The chain is built from TRBV3-1 (or the pseudogene TRBV3-2) and TRBJ2-7; TRBD2 might be the D (6 bases). CDR3 length equals 16 residues. Trimming removed 2 bases at V and 0 bases at J, with 14 bases between. CDR1 is LGHDT, CDR2 YNNKEL, per germline (reference sequence). Written as DNA, the CDR3 is TGTGCCAGCAGCCAAACACAGAGAGCGGGCTCCTACGAGCAGTACTTC. It encodes CASSQTQRAGSYEQYF.

V is TRBV7-2 and J is TRBJ2-5, with a possible D match to TRBD2 (6 bases). The germline V gene has CDR1 SGHTA and CDR2 FQGNSA. There are 15 residues in the CDR3. Trimming pared 3 bases from V and 2 bases from J, leaving 13 bases between. CDR3 loop: CASSFGGRSQETQYF. The CDR3 region has the DNA TGTGCCAGCAGCTTTGGAGGGAGATCACAAGAGACCCAGTACTTC.

The CDR3 DNA reads TGTGCCAGCAGTGGGGGGAACTATGGCTACACCTTC. Protein: CASSGGNYGYTF. The V call is TRBV27, the J call TRBJ1-2; D is possibly TRBD1 (5 bases). Germline CDR1 MNHEY, CDR2 SMNVEV (reference sequence). This CDR3 has 12 residues. Trimming stripped 5 bases from V and 2 bases from J, with 6 bases between.

CDR3 region: CASSLVRADTQYF. The CDR3 region has the DNA TGTGCCAGCAGCTTAGTTAGAGCAGATACGCAGTATTTT. V usage is TRBV7-2 and J usage is TRBJ2-3; unclear D gene. V shed 1 base and J shed 4 bases, with 6 bases lying between them. The germline gives CDR1 SGHTA, CDR2 FQGNSA. CDR3 size: 13 residues.

V gene TRBV7-8 combines with J gene TRBJ1-2; 9 positions agree with TRBD1. In germline, CDR1 is SGHVS, CDR2 FQNEAQ. Germline trimming cut 0 bases from V and 1 base from J; bases unmatched to any gene: 3. The CDR3 length is 16 residues. In nucleotides, the CDR3 is TGTGCCAGCAGCTTAGCCCGGACAGGGGATAACTATGGCTACACCTTC. It translates to CASSLARTGDNYGYTF.

The V gene is TRBV5-6, the J gene TRBJ1-2; 7 bases match TRBD1. The trim removed 4 bases at V and 0 bases at J, leaving 3 bases unmatched. The CDR3 is 14 residues long. Germline values: CDR1 SGHDT, CDR2 YYEEEE. DNA for the CDR3: TGTGCCAGCAGCCCCGGGACAGCTAACTATGGCTACACCTTC. Its translation: CASSPGTANYGYTF.

The chain employs TRBV6-1 and TRBJ1-5, with 7 bases that match TRBD1. Germline V gene data show CDR1 as MNHNS and CDR2 as SASEGT. The J segment lost 6 bases and the V segment lost 3 bases, leaving 5 bases of the junction unmatched. The CDR3 runs 14 residues. CDR3 sequence reads: CASSESGGSQPQHF. The CDR3 nucleotides read TGTGCCAGCAGTGAGTCAGGGGGTTCTCAGCCCCAGCATTTT.

V usage is TRBV10-3 and J usage is TRBJ1-1; TRBD1 matches at 10 bases. Germline assignment: CDR1 ENHRY and CDR2 SYGVKD. Losses at the gene ends were 0 bases for V and 0 bases for J; bases not matched to a gene: 16. The CDR3 runs 21 residues. CDR3 sequence (DNA): TGTGCCATCAGTGAGTCGCGGGAGACAGGGGGCCATCGGGTCGTGAACACTGAAGCTTTCTTT. This gives the protein CAISESRETGGHRVVNTEAFF.

V gene TRBV20-1 combines with J gene TRBJ2-3; no clear D. Trimming took 4 bases from V and 6 from J, leaving 8 bases between them. Germline lookup yields CDR1 DFQATT and CDR2 SNEGSKA (reference sequence). CDR3 size: 11 residues. The CDR3 DNA reads TGCAGTGCTACCGTGCGGGATACGCAGTATTTT. This gives the protein CSATVRDTQYF.

V gene TRBV3-1 (or the pseudogene TRBV3-2) combines with J gene TRBJ2-3; D remains ambiguous. The CDR3 is made up of 13 amino acids. The V gene lost 1 base and the J gene lost 7 bases, with 9 bases spanning the gap. The germline gives CDR1 LGHDT, CDR2 YNNKEL (reference sequence). DNA of the CDR3: TGTGCCAGCAGCCAAGGATACGGGTATACGCAGTATTTT. This encodes CASSQGYGYTQYF.

CDR3 DNA: TGTGCCAGCAGCCCGGACAGTAACTATGGCTACACCTTC. Its protein is CASSPDSNYGYTF. V gene TRBV2 combines with J gene TRBJ1-2; TRBD1 is a possible D gene (6 bases). The CDR3 is 13 residues long. V was shortened by 6 bases and J by 1 base, with 9 bases between the two germline ends. Per germline, CDR1 SNHLY and CDR2 FYNNEI.

This chain joins TRBV30 and TRBJ2-2, with D tentatively TRBD2 (7 bases). The CDR3 runs to 13 residues. V lost 3 bases and J 6 bases, leaving 11 bases between the germline ends. Germline values: CDR1 GTSNPN, CDR2 SVGIG (reference sequence). The CDR3, as DNA: TGTGCCTGGAGGGGAGGGGGTTCCGGGGAGCTGTTTTTT. It yields the protein CAWRGGGSGELFF.

The chain joins TRBV6-6 to TRBJ1-3; 8 bases agree with TRBD1. Germline CDR1 reads MNHNY; CDR2 reads SVGAGI (reference sequence). This CDR3 region has 13 residues. J lost 1 base, V lost 8 bases, and 1 base had no gene match. The chain's CDR3 is CASQGASGNTIYF. The CDR3 DNA reads TGTGCCAGCCAGGGGGCGTCTGGAAACACCATATATTTT.

The chain carries TRBV12-2 and TRBJ1-1. TRBV12-2 is shown as a pseudogene. This CDR3 contains 15 residues. The CDR3 reads CASRPRRLTTTEAFF. In DNA, the CDR3 is TGTGCAAGTCGCCCCCGGCGACTTACCACCACTGAAGCTTTCTTT.

The genes are TRBV18 and TRBJ1-2; D possibly corresponds to TRBD1 (6 bases). The germline V gene has CDR1 KGHSH and CDR2 LQKENI. The V and J ends lost 6 bases and 5 bases respectively, with 16 bases between them. This CDR3 has 14 amino acids. The CDR3 spells CASSRGGGPYGYTF. The CDR3 DNA reads TGTGCCAGCTCGCGCGGTGGGGGCCCATATGGCTACACCTTC.

In regard to this clone: A junction boundary mismatches the germline segment, possibly from a read error. The chain has TRBV28 and TRBJ1-2; 8 bases fit TRBD1. The CDR3 is 13 amino acids. The germline V gene has CDR1 MDHEN and CDR2 SYDVKM. The CDR3 spells CAGRRQGQDGYTF. The CDR3 DNA reads TGTGCCGGCAGAAGACAGGGACAGGATGGCTACACCTTC.

The V call is TRBV7-9, the J call TRBJ2-7; D may be TRBD1 (6 bases). This CDR3 has 13 amino acids. V was cut by 5 bases and J by 5 bases, with 13 bases left in between. Germline-derived CDR1 and CDR2 are SEHNR and FQNEAQ (reference sequence). Here the CDR3 reads CASSGYRDNEQYF. The CDR3, as DNA: TGTGCCAGCAGCGGGTACCGGGACAACGAGCAGTACTTC.

This sequence joins TRBV6-2 or TRBV6-3 and TRBJ2-7; TRBD2 is a possible D gene (6 bases). V was trimmed by 6 bases and J by 7 bases, leaving 10 bases between them. Germline V CDR1 and CDR2: MNHEY, SVGEGT. The CDR3 is 11 amino acids. CDR3 residues: CASSLGGEQYF. The DNA for the CDR3 is TGTGCCAGCAGCCTGGGGGGAGAGCAGTACTTC.

On this clone itself: The same CDR3 arises from other DNA sequences in this sample as well. The chain uses TRBV27 and TRBJ1-2; TRBD1 aligns across 10 bases. The CDR3 runs 15 residues. Looked up from germline, CDR1 is MNHEY and CDR2 is SMNVEV (reference sequence). V lost 3 bases, J lost 4 bases, and 5 bases stayed unmatched. This chain's CDR3 is CASSFRDRGRYGYTF. CDR3 in DNA: TGTGCCAGCAGTTTCCGGGACAGGGGCCGCTATGGCTACACCTTC.

The rearrangement uses TRBV5-6 and TRBJ2-2, with TRBD1 matching over 7 bases. The germline CDR1 and CDR2 sequences are SGHDT and YYEEEE. V lost 1 base and J lost 0; bases outside the gene matches: 3. This CDR3 has 16 amino acids. The CDR3 DNA is TGTGCCAGCAGCTTGTGGACAGGCACGAACACCGGGGAGCTGTTTTTT. Translation: CASSLWTGTNTGELFF.

V gene TRBV5-6 combines with J gene TRBJ1-6, with D uncertain. Germline V gene sequence: CDR1 SGHDT, CDR2 YYEEEE. The V end lost 4 bases, the J end lost 4 bases, and 3 bases lay between the germline ends. This CDR3 comprises 12 residues. CDR3 protein: CASSAYNSPLHF. The CDR3 nucleotides read TGTGCCAGCAGCGCGTATAATTCACCCCTCCACTTT.

The CDR3 reads CASMRDRGSGAYEQYF. The CDR3 DNA reads as TGTGCCAGTATGAGGGACAGGGGATCAGGAGCCTACGAGCAGTACTTC. The chain recombines TRBV19 with TRBJ2-7; 10 bases are a match to TRBD1. Trimming at V came to 7 bases and at J to 2 bases, leaving 11 bases not matched to a gene. The length of the CDR3 is 16 residues. Germline lookup yields CDR1 LNHDA and CDR2 SQIVND (reference sequence).

The chain joins TRBV10-3 to TRBJ1-1, with TRBD1 matching 10 bases. Germline V lookup: CDR1 ENHRY, CDR2 SYGVKD. Unmatched junction bases numbered 1, after V lost 6 bases and J lost 3 bases. This CDR3 region has 13 residues. CDR3 region: CAIRDRGDTEAFF. In nucleotides, the CDR3 is TGTGCCATCAGGGACAGGGGGGACACTGAAGCTTTCTTT.

The rearrangement joins TRBV7-6 to TRBJ1-2; maybe TRBD1 (5 bases). Germline lookup yields CDR1 SGHVS and CDR2 FNYEAQ. The CDR3 totals 18 residues. Trimming cost V 2 bases and J 2 bases, with 21 bases left between them. Written as DNA, the CDR3 is TGTGCCAGCAGCTTATCAGGGTTCGGGGAGGGCGAAAACTATGGCTACACCTTC. This codes for CASSLSGFGEGENYGYTF.